This entry is about one TCR beta chain. Its antigen remains unknown. Deletions cut 0 bases from V and 4 bases from J, with 16 bases between. The CDR3 sequence is 16 residues long. Germline CDR1 is SGHRS and CDR2 is YFSETQ. These data are taken from a study of shared clonotypes between healthy human individuals. Whole-study results and caveats: Naive subsets usually exceeded memory subsets in estimated richness.

Profiled with immunoSEQ multiplex PCR; TCRdb holds only in-frame clones, not every one. Among 2 million to 2.5 million clones listed, approximately 95% were seen once. The clonotype comes from a young man in good health. Sequencing was done on a sample of naive CD4+ T cells sorted from blood. Subset denoted: CD45RA+ positively selected. V usage is TRBV5-1 and J usage is TRBJ1-1; TRBD1 might be the D (5 bases). As DNA, the CDR3 is TGCGCCAGCAGCTTGGGGACAAGCGGGTCGGTCACTGAAGCTTTCTTT. Translation: CASSLGTSGSVTEAFF.